This TCR beta chain was sequenced during a study of vaccination and CD4 T cells after COVID-19. Study-wide background: Of the convalescent patients, who were SARS-CoV-2 positive by nasal swab PCR, some ten had mild and one severe disease. At a median approximately 76 days (range 14 to 241) after dose two, post-vaccine samples were obtained.

Germline CDR1 SGHRS, CDR2 YFSETQ. Trimming removed 2 bases from V and 1 base from J, with 12 bases in between. This CDR3 contains 15 residues. About this clonotype: Its antigen is undetermined.

The assay that was used to sequence DNA from cultured CD4+ T cells was the Oncomine TCR Beta short-read assay. Using the QIAamp micro DNA kit, genomic DNA was extracted from the CD4+ T cells that had been cultured. TCRdb called the PCR reads again in MiXCR, with one record for every CDR3 protein. The data contain more than 8,000 distinct CDR3 sequences, roughly 24% of them singletons. Treatment here: roughly 11-day PBMC culture with coronavirus spike peptide pools or control peptides (ViraFEST assay). The specimen was CD4+ T cells from blood, cultured in vitro, collected after SARS-CoV-2 vaccination. This chain uses TRBV5-1 with TRBJ1-1, with a tentative D call TRBD1 (6 bases). The TCR comes from a human donor who had recovered from COVID-19. The CDR3 spells CASSFQGGRNTEAFF. In DNA, the CDR3 is TGCGCCAGCAGCTTTCAAGGGGGGCGGAACACTGAAGCTTTCTTT.